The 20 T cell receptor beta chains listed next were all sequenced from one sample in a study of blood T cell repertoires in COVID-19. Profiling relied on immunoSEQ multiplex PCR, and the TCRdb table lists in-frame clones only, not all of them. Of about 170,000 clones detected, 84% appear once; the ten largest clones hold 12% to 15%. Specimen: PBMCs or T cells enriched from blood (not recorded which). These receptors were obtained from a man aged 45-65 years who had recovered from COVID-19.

The CDR3 loop reads CASSELGHSAEKLFF. The CDR3 DNA reads as TGTGCCAGCAGTGAATTGGGCCATTCTGCGGAAAAACTGTTTTTT. This chain connects TRBV2 to TRBJ1-4; D is unclear. This CDR3 region has 15 residues. Germline V gene lookup returns CDR1 SNHLY and CDR2 FYNNEI. V lost 2 bases to trimming and J lost 8 bases, with 15 bases between them.

The CDR3 reads CASSLGTGRPNYGYTF. The CDR3, as DNA: TGTGCCAGCAGCTTGGGGACAGGGCGGCCTAACTATGGCTACACCTTC. The chain employs TRBV5-8 and TRBJ1-2, with TRBD1 identical over 8 bases. V shed 0 bases and J 0 bases; nucleotides not matched to a gene: 4. Germline V CDR1 and CDR2: SGHTS, YDEGEE. The CDR3 is 16 amino acids. Using reference TRBV5-8 and TRBJ1-2 for the parts outside the CDR3, the full variable domain is EAGVTQSPTHLIKTRGQQATLRCSPISGHTSVYWYQQALGLGLQFLLWYDEGEERNRGNFPPRFSGRQFPNYSSELNVNALELEDSALYLCASSLGTGRPNYGYTFGSGTRLTVV.

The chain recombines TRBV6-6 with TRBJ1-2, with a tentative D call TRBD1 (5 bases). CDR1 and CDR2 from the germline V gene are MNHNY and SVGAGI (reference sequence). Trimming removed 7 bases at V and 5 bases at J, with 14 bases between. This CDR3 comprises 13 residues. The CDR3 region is CASTVDIRYGYTF. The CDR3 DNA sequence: TGTGCCAGCACCGTGGACATCAGATATGGCTACACCTTC.

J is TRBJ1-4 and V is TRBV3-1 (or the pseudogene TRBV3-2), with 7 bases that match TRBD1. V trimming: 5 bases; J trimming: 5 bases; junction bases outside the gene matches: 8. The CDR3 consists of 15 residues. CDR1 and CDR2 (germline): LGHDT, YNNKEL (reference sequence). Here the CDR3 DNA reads TGTGCCAGCAGCTATAGGACAGGACAGAATGAAAAACTGTTTTTT. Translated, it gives CASSYRTGQNEKLFF.

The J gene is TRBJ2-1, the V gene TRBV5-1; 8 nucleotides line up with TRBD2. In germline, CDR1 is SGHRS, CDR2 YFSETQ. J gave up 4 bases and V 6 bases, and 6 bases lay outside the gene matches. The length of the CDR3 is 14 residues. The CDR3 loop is CASKAASGYNEQFF. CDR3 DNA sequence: TGCGCCAGCAAGGCCGCTAGCGGGTACAATGAGCAGTTCTTC.

The CDR3 spells CASSTGQGSTDTQYF. DNA for the CDR3: TGTGCCAGCAGCACTGGACAGGGAAGCACAGATACGCAGTATTTT. The chain joins TRBV7-6 to TRBJ2-3; 8 nucleotides agree with TRBD1. V lost 5 bases, J lost 0 bases, and 4 bases stayed unmatched. There are 15 residues in the CDR3. Germline CDR1 is SGHVS and CDR2 is FNYEAQ.

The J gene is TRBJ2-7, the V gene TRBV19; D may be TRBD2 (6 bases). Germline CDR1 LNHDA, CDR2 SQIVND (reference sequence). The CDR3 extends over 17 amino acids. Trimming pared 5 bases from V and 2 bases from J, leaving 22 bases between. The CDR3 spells CASSPPRGSGGAYEQYF. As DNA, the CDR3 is TGTGCCAGTAGTCCCCCCCGGGGTAGCGGAGGGGCCTACGAGCAGTACTTC. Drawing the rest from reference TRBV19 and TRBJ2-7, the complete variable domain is DGGITQSPKYLFRKEGQNVTLSCEQNLNHDAMYWYRQDPGQGLRLIYYSQIVNDFQKGDIAEGYSVSREKKESFPLTVTSAQKNPTAFYLCASSPPRGSGGAYEQYFGPGTRLTVT.

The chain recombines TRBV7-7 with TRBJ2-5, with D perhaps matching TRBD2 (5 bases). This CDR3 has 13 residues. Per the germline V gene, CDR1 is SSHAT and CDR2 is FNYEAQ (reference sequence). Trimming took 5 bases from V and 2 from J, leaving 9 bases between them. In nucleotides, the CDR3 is TGTGCCAGCAGCCCCACGGGGCAAGAGACCCAGTACTTC. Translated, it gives CASSPTGQETQYF.

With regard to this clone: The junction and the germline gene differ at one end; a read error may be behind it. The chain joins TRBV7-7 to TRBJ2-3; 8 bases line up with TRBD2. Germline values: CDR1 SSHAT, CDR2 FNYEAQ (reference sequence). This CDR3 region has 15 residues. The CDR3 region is CASSFRGGPRDTQYF. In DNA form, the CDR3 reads TGTGCTAGCAGCTTTCGGGGGGGGCCGCGGGATACGCAGTATTTT.

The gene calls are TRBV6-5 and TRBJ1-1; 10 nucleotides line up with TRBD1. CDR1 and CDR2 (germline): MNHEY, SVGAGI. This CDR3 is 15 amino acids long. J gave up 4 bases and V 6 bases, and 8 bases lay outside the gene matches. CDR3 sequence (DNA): TGTGCCAGCAGGACAGGGGGCGCCGGGGGCACTGAAGCTTTCTTT. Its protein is CASRTGGAGGTEAFF.

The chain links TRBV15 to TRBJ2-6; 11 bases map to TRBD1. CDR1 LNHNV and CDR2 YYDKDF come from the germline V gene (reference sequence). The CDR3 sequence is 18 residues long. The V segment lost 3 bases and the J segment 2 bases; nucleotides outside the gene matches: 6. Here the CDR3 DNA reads TGTGCCACCAGCAGCCGGACAGGGGGCGGAACTGGGGCCAACGTCCTGACTTTC. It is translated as CATSSRTGGGTGANVLTF.

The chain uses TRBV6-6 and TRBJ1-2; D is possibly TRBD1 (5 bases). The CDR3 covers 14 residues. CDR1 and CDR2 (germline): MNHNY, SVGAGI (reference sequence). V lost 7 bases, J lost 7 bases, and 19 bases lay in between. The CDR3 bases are TGTGCCAGCAACCCTGGGCAGGGTGTCCTTGGCTACACCTTC. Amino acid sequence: CASNPGQGVLGYTF.

The CDR3 region is CASSPGGGPNTEAFF. The CDR3, as DNA: TGTGCCAGCAGCCCGGGAGGGGGGCCGAACACTGAAGCTTTCTTT. The genes are TRBV7-9 and TRBJ1-1; maybe TRBD1 (6 bases). Germline loops: CDR1 SEHNR, CDR2 FQNEAQ (reference sequence). Trimming left V 5 bases short and J 1 base short, with 14 bases between. The CDR3 sequence is 15 residues long.

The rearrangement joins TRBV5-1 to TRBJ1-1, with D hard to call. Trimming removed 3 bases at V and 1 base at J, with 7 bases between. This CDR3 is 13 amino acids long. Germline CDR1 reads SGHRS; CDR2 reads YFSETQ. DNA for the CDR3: TGCGCCAGCAGCTCCCCATCGAACACTGAAGCTTTCTTT. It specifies CASSSPSNTEAFF.

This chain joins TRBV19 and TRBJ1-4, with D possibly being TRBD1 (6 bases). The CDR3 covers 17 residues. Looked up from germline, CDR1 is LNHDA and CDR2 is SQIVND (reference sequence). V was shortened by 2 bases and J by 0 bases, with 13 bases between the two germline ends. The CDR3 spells CASSIRAGAPTNEKLFF. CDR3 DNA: TGTGCCAGTAGTATACGGGCAGGGGCCCCAACTAATGAAAAACTGTTTTTT.

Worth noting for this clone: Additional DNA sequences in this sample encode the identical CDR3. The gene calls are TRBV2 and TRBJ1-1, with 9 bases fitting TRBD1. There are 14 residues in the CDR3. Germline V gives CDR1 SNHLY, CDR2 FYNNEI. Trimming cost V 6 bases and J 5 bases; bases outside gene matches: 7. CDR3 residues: CASRPRQGGTEAFF. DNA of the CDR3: TGTGCCAGCAGGCCAAGACAGGGGGGAACTGAAGCTTTCTTT. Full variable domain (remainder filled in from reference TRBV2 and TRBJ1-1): EPEVTQTPSHQVTQMGQEVILRCVPISNHLYFYWYRQILGQKVEFLVSFYNNEISEKSEIFDDQFSVERPDGSNFTLKIRSTKLEDSAMYFCASRPRQGGTEAFFGQGTRLTVV.

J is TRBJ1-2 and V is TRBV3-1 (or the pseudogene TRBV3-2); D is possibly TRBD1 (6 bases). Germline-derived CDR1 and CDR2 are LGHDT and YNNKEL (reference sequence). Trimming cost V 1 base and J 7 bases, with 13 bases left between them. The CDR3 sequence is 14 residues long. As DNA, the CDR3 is TGTGCCAGCAGCCAAGCCACAGGGCAGGGTGGCTACACCTTC. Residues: CASSQATGQGGYTF.

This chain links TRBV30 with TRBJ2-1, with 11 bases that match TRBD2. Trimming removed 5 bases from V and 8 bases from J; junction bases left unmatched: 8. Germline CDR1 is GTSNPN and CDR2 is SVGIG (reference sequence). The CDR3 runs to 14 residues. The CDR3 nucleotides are TGTGCCTGGGATATAGCGGGGGGGCGCCATGAGCAGTTCTTC. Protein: CAWDIAGGRHEQFF.

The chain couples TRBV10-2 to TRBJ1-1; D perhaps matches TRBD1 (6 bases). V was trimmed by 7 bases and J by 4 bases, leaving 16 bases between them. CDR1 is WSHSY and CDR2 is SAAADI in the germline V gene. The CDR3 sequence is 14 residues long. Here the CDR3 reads CASMYGGAVTEAFF. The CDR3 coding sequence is TGCGCCAGCATGTATGGGGGGGCGGTCACTGAAGCTTTCTTT.

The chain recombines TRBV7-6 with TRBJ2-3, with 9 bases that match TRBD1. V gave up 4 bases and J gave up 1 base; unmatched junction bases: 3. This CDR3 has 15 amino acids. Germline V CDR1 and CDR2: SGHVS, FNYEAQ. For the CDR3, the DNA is TGTGCCAGCAGCTCCGGGACAGGGCGCACAGATACGCAGTATTTT. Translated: CASSSGTGRTDTQYF.